The clone carrying this T cell receptor beta chain occurred many times. Its antigen is as yet unknown. These data belong to a study of CD8 T cells in ankylosing spondylitis. One entry per CDR3 protein results from TCRdb running MiXCR on the 5' RACE reads. The sample yields under 200,000 distinct CDR3 sequences, roughly 11% seen once. Notes on the study in general: In ankylosing spondylitis blood, a motif of roughly 8 highly homologous TCR beta variants appeared characteristic. Disease-associated clones were reportedly significantly overrepresented in matched ankylosing spondylitis synovial fluid.

This CDR3 spans 13 amino acids. Trimming left V 3 bases short and J 4 bases short, with 9 bases between. The germline V gene has CDR1 KGHSH and CDR2 LQKENI. The V call is TRBV18, the J call TRBJ2-5; D ambiguous. The sample comprised blood, either unsorted or a sorted T cell fraction (not recorded which). This sequence was found in a male donor with ankylosing spondylitis or in good health (not recorded which). In DNA form, the CDR3 reads TGTGCCAGCTCACCCGGTCCCAGAGAGACCCAGTACTTC. This translates into CASSPGPRETQYF.